The 32 T cell receptor beta chains given below trace back to one sample, sequenced in a study of blood T cells in healthy people across ages. With a J-beta primer mix and a sample-barcoded 5' primer, a second PCR ran about 6 to 11 cycles. TCRdb reprocessed the 5' RACE reads with MiXCR, giving one entry per CDR3 protein. This repertoire shows fewer than 900,000 distinct CDR3 sequences, roughly 40% found once; its top ten account for approximately 12%. The sample was blood. The origin of the receptors is a man aged 18 to 30 in good health.

This clonotype was seen many times. The V and J genes are TRBV12-3 or TRBV12-4 and TRBJ2-1, with 8 bases that match TRBD2. The CDR3 runs 13 residues. The trim removed 5 bases at V and 9 bases at J, leaving 6 bases unmatched. The CDR3 DNA reads TGTGCCAGCAGTCTCTCGGGGGGGAGTGAGCAGTTCTTC. Translation gives CASSLSGGSEQFF.

V and J are TRBV7-2 and TRBJ2-5; no clear D gene. The CDR3 is 13 residues long. The germline V and J ends were trimmed by 5 bases and 6 bases, with 13 bases remaining between them. The germline V gene encodes CDR1 SGHTA and CDR2 FQGNSA. The chain's CDR3 is CASSPGGVKTQYF. CDR3 nucleotide sequence: TGTGCCAGCAGCCCGGGTGGGGTGAAGACCCAGTACTTC.

The chain is built from TRBV5-1 and TRBJ2-1; TRBD2 aligns across 15 bases. J gave up 4 bases and V 4 bases, and 6 bases lay outside the gene matches. The CDR3 runs to 17 residues. CDR1 is SGHRS, CDR2 YFSETQ, per germline. CDR3 protein: CASSGTSGGTLYNEQFF. For the CDR3, the DNA is TGCGCCAGCAGCGGGACTAGCGGGGGGACCCTATACAATGAGCAGTTCTTC.

This clonotype appeared many times. V usage is TRBV20-1 and J usage is TRBJ2-1, with no clear D. Trimming shortened V by 0 bases and J by 5 bases, and 8 bases separated the two germline ends. Germline V lookup: CDR1 DFQATT, CDR2 SNEGSKA (reference sequence). This CDR3 region has 13 residues. CDR3 sequence: CSARESQHNEQFF. Written as DNA, the CDR3 is TGCAGTGCTAGAGAATCACAACACAATGAGCAGTTCTTC.

The chain joins TRBV12-3 or TRBV12-4 to TRBJ1-6, with D uncertain. The CDR3 length is 13 residues. Trimming cost V 3 bases and J 4 bases, with 4 bases left between them. CDR3 coding DNA: TGTGCCAGCAGTTTTGGTTATAATTCACCCCTCCACTTT. This codes for CASSFGYNSPLHF.

In its sample, this clonotype was seen many times. The V call is TRBV7-2, the J call TRBJ2-3; D remains ambiguous. Trimming took 1 base from V and 3 from J, leaving 5 bases between them. CDR3 length equals 13 residues. CDR1 is SGHTA and CDR2 is FQGNSA in the germline V gene. CDR3 bases: TGTGCCAGCAGCTTAGAGACGACAGATACGCAGTATTTT. Its protein product is CASSLETTDTQYF.

The chain combines TRBV7-2 with TRBJ2-7; D remains ambiguous. The CDR3 covers 13 residues. V was pared by 2 bases and J by 5 bases, with 10 bases between. Germline V gene sequence: CDR1 SGHTA, CDR2 FQGNSA. The CDR3 sequence is CASSLRMVNEQYF. The CDR3 DNA reads TGTGCCAGCAGCTTAAGAATGGTCAACGAGCAGTACTTC.

The V call is TRBV14, the J call TRBJ1-1; perhaps TRBD1 as D (5 bases). The CDR3 spans 15 residues. The germline gives CDR1 SGHDN, CDR2 FVKESK. Trimming left V 1 base short and J 1 base short, with 10 bases between. The CDR3 nucleotides read TGTGCCAGCAGCCAAGTAGGGGCGGCGAACACTGAAGCTTTCTTT. Protein: CASSQVGAANTEAFF. The variable domain in full, completed from reference TRBV14 and TRBJ1-1, reads EAGVTQFPSHSVIEKGQTVTLRCDPISGHDNLYWYRRVMGKEIKFLLHFVKESKQDESGMPNNRFLAERTGGTYSTLKVQPAELEDSGVYFCASSQVGAANTEAFFGQGTRLTVV.

This clonotype was observed many times. The chain combines TRBV5-1 with TRBJ2-3; the D gene is possibly TRBD1 (5 bases). From germline, CDR1 is SGHRS and CDR2 YFSETQ. CDR3 length equals 14 residues. Deletions cut 0 bases from V and 3 bases from J, with 8 bases between. The CDR3 coding sequence is TGCGCCAGCAGCTTGGCAGGGTTTACAGATACGCAGTATTTT. As protein: CASSLAGFTDTQYF. Full variable domain (remainder filled in from reference TRBV5-1 and TRBJ2-3): KAGVTQTPRYLIKTRGQQVTLSCSPISGHRSVSWYQQTPGQGLQFLFEYFSETQRNKGNFPGRFSGRQFSNSRSEMNVSTLELGDSALYLCASSLAGFTDTQYFGPGTRLTVL.

The V and J genes are TRBV20-1 and TRBJ1-2, with 9 bases that match TRBD1. J gave up 3 bases and V 0 bases, and 17 bases lay outside the gene matches. Germline-derived CDR1 and CDR2 are DFQATT and SNEGSKA (reference sequence). The CDR3 has 19 residues. This CDR3 reads CSARDRLRGRGQGDYGYTF. As DNA, the CDR3 is TGCAGTGCTAGAGATCGGTTAAGAGGGAGGGGACAGGGAGACTATGGCTACACCTTC.

This chain uses TRBV24-1 with TRBJ2-7; D gene uncertain. The germline V gene encodes CDR1 KGHDR and CDR2 SFDVKD. Trimming shortened V by 3 bases and J by 8 bases, and 13 bases separated the two germline ends. The CDR3 runs 13 residues. CDR3 in amino acids: CATSDNVVAKQYF. CDR3 coding DNA: TGTGCCACCAGTGATAACGTTGTCGCGAAGCAGTACTTC.

This clonotype appeared a few times. This chain links TRBV20-1 with TRBJ2-6; TRBD1 aligns across 8 bases. The CDR3 totals 20 residues. Germline CDR1 DFQATT, CDR2 SNEGSKA (reference sequence). The J segment lost 3 bases and the V segment lost 4 bases, leaving 20 bases of the junction unmatched. CDR3 loop: CSAIFVRDRPAGSGANVLTF. CDR3 DNA: TGCAGTGCTATTTTCGTCCGGGACAGGCCCGCTGGTAGTGGGGCCAACGTCCTGACTTTC.

The J gene is TRBJ1-5, the V gene TRBV5-6; TRBD1 aligns across 9 bases. Germline CDR1 is SGHDT and CDR2 is YYEEEE. The CDR3 is 14 residues long. The ends lost 3 bases at V and 6 bases at J; junction bases unmatched: 4. In DNA form, the CDR3 reads TGTGCCAGCAGCTCACAGGGGGCGAGTCAGCCCCAGCATTTT. Encoded protein: CASSSQGASQPQHF.

The rearrangement uses TRBV5-1 and TRBJ2-3, with TRBD2 as a possible D gene (5 bases). Trimming pared 4 bases from V and 2 bases from J, leaving 20 bases between. The germline CDR1 and CDR2 sequences are SGHRS and YFSETQ. CDR3 size: 17 residues. The CDR3 protein is CASSLAPTASSTDTQYF. The CDR3 nucleotides are TGCGCCAGCAGCCTAGCCCCCACTGCTAGTTCCACAGATACGCAGTATTTT.

The chain is built from TRBV4-3 and TRBJ2-7; D ambiguous. The last part of the DNA fits TRBJ2-5 better; the J call may be wrong. CDR1 and CDR2 from the germline V gene are LGHNA and YSLEER. This CDR3 has 15 residues. The CDR3 here is CASSRDRVTQETQYF. The CDR3 DNA sequence: TGCGCCAGCAGCCGAGATAGGGTCACCCAAGAGACCCAGTACTTC.

Details on this clonotype: This may arise from a read error, as a much more abundant clone is one base away. This chain uses TRBV9 with TRBJ2-7; TRBD2 matches at 7 bases. Looked up from germline, CDR1 is SGDLS and CDR2 is YYNGEE. V trimming: 4 bases; J trimming: 8 bases; junction bases outside the gene matches: 6. The CDR3 has 12 amino acids. The CDR3 sequence: CASSPGRSKQYF. The CDR3 region has the DNA TGTGCCAGCAGCCCCGGGAGGAGCAAGCAGTACTTC.

V gene TRBV6-2 or TRBV6-3 combines with J gene TRBJ1-1; 7 positions agree with TRBD1. The CDR3 has 14 residues. The V and J ends lost 7 bases and 1 base, in that order; junction bases with no gene match: 6. Germline lookup yields CDR1 MNHEY and CDR2 SVGEGT. CDR3 coding DNA: TGTGCCAGCACCCAGGGACAGTGGAACACTGAAGCTTTCTTT. This encodes CASTQGQWNTEAFF.

A few counts support this clonotype. This sequence joins TRBV12-3 or TRBV12-4 and TRBJ2-2; tentative D call: TRBD1 (6 bases). The V end lost 3 bases, the J end lost 11 bases, and 10 bases lay between the germline ends. CDR3 length: 12 amino acids. The CDR3 reads CASSLGQGELFF. Here the CDR3 DNA reads TGTGCCAGCAGTTTGGGACAAGGAGAGCTGTTTTTT.

This clonotype occurred a few times. The chain links TRBV6-1 to TRBJ1-1; D is unclear. The V gene lost 5 bases and the J gene lost 0 bases, with 16 bases spanning the gap. CDR1 is MNHNS and CDR2 is SASEGT in the germline V gene. CDR3 length: 16 residues. CDR3: CASSRTLQPLNTEAFF. CDR3 nucleotide sequence: TGTGCCAGCAGTCGGACCTTACAACCTTTGAACACTGAAGCTTTCTTT.

The rearrangement joins TRBV5-5 to TRBJ2-2, with 10 bases matching TRBD2. After removal of 2 bases from V and 5 bases from J, the junction contained 12 bases not matched to a gene. The CDR3 covers 18 residues. Germline-derived CDR1 and CDR2 are SGHKS and YYEKEE (reference sequence). Written as DNA, the CDR3 is TGTGCCAGCAGCTTTTCCGCCGAGCGGGGGGGCCGGACCGGGGAGCTGTTTTTT. Its protein is CASSFSAERGGRTGELFF.

To note about this clonotype: A read error may explain this, as a much larger clone is one base away. The rearrangement uses TRBV6-5 and TRBJ2-1; the D is unclear. Germline CDR1 is MNHEY and CDR2 is SVGAGI. The CDR3 covers 14 residues. Trimming cost V 2 bases and J 10 bases, with 15 bases left between them. CDR3 DNA sequence: TGTGCCAGCAGTTACACGTGGCCCTCCTACGAGCAGTTCTTC. The encoded protein is CASSYTWPSYEQFF.

The chain joins TRBV5-1 to TRBJ2-3; the D gene is possibly TRBD1 (6 bases). The CDR3 consists of 15 residues. Germline CDR1 reads SGHRS; CDR2 reads YFSETQ. V was cut by 4 bases and J by 1 base, with 13 bases left in between. CDR3: CASSEDGTRTDTQYF. As DNA, the CDR3 is TGCGCCAGCAGCGAGGACGGGACACGCACAGATACGCAGTATTTT.

This clonotype was seen ten or more times. The rearrangement joins TRBV7-9 to TRBJ2-7; maybe TRBD2 (5 bases). CDR1 is SEHNR, CDR2 FQNEAQ, per germline (reference sequence). V was shortened by 2 bases and J by 4 bases, with 12 bases between the two germline ends. The CDR3 consists of 14 residues. CDR3 sequence: CASSLPQSGYEQYF. Written as DNA, the CDR3 is TGTGCCAGCAGCTTACCCCAATCGGGGTACGAGCAGTACTTC.

V is TRBV5-1 and J is TRBJ2-3, with 8 bases fitting TRBD1. CDR1 and CDR2 (germline): SGHRS, YFSETQ. Trimming cost V 7 bases and J 2 bases; bases outside gene matches: 6. This CDR3 spans 14 amino acids. Here the CDR3 reads CASSRQGNTDTQYF. The CDR3 DNA sequence: TGCGCCAGCTCCCGACAGGGGAACACAGATACGCAGTATTTT.

This clonotype was detected a few times. The rearrangement uses TRBV20-1 and TRBJ2-1; 11 bases agree with TRBD2. The CDR3 has 14 amino acids. V lost 6 bases to trimming and J lost 4 bases; unmatched junction nucleotides: 5. CDR1 and CDR2 (germline): DFQATT, SNEGSKA (reference sequence). As DNA, the CDR3 is TGCAGTGCCGGGGGACTAGCGGATTACAATGAGCAGTTCTTC. Amino acid sequence: CSAGGLADYNEQFF.

This sequence joins TRBV3-1 and TRBJ2-5; D might be TRBD2 (6 bases). Germline V gene lookup returns CDR1 LGHDT and CDR2 YNNKEL (reference sequence). Trimming took 4 bases from V and 3 from J, leaving 15 bases between them. CDR3 length: 15 amino acids. As DNA, the CDR3 is TGTGCCAGCAGCCCGACTAGTGGGAGGAAAGAGACCCAGTACTTC. Translating gives CASSPTSGRKETQYF.

The table lists this clonotype with many counts. The chain has TRBV12-3 or TRBV12-4 and TRBJ2-1; D may be TRBD2 (5 bases). V lost 5 bases and J lost 8, with 19 bases in between. The CDR3 is made up of 15 amino acids. CDR3 sequence reads: CASSSSEFRIDEQFF. DNA of the CDR3: TGTGCCAGCAGTAGTAGCGAGTTCCGCATTGATGAGCAGTTCTTC.

This clonotype was counted only a few times. The genes are TRBV20-1 and TRBJ1-2; TRBD1 matches at 10 bases. The trim removed 4 bases at V and 3 bases at J, leaving 5 bases unmatched. The CDR3 is 14 amino acids. Germline loops: CDR1 DFQATT, CDR2 SNEGSKA (reference sequence). The CDR3 DNA reads TGCAGTGCTAACGACGGGACAGGGGACTATGGCTACACCTTC. It is translated as CSANDGTGDYGYTF.

This clonotype has more than one count but fewer than ten. V gene TRBV21-1 combines with J gene TRBJ1-2. TRBV21-1 is classified as a pseudogene. The CDR3 totals 15 residues. The CDR3 reads CASSFTGTRAYGYTF. CDR3 DNA sequence: TGTGCCAGCAGCTTTACAGGGACTAGGGCCTATGGCTACACCTTC.

V and J are TRBV5-1 and TRBJ2-4; possibly TRBD2 for D (6 bases). Judging by the DNA end, TRBJ2-7 fits better; the J call may be wrong. The CDR3 runs 15 residues. Germline lookup yields CDR1 SGHRS and CDR2 YFSETQ. Written as DNA, the CDR3 is TGCGCCAGCAGCTCCGTATCGGGACTCACCAACGAGCAGTACTTC. The encoded protein is CASSSVSGLTNEQYF.

This chain uses TRBV7-9 with TRBJ2-3; TRBD2 aligns across 11 bases. V was pared by 3 bases and J by 14 bases, with 4 bases of the junction left unmatched. The CDR3 extends over 12 amino acids. Germline V gene sequence: CDR1 SEHNR, CDR2 FQNEAQ (reference sequence). Here the CDR3 DNA reads TGTGCCAGCAGCTTGACTAGCGGGGCGGTGTATTTT. As protein: CASSLTSGAVYF.

This clonotype was counted a few times. The chain joins TRBV5-5 to TRBJ2-1, with D uncertain. CDR3 size: 16 residues. The ends were cut back, 0 bases at V and 1 base at J, with 11 bases in the middle. Germline CDR1 and CDR2: SGHKS and YYEKEE (reference sequence). CDR3 nucleotide sequence: TGTGCCAGCAGCTTGGAGGCTCTCTCATCCTACAATGAGCAGTTCTTC. This translates into CASSLEALSSYNEQFF.